The clone carrying this T cell receptor (beta chain) was counted ten times or more. The antigen is unknown. The length of the CDR3 is 13 residues. The germline V and J ends were trimmed by 8 bases and 0 bases, with 9 bases remaining between them. CDR1 and CDR2 (germline): SGHTA, FQGTGA. The data originate from a study of T cell repertoires in cytomegalovirus infection. Looking at the study overall: Indications of both CMV infection and matching HLA type were provided by public TCR beta signatures. Study-wide results and caveats: Identification of carriers of CMV plus the relevant HLA was achieved through cumulative public TCR beta family frequency. In two of eight donors, the top clonotype was HLA-C-restricted CMV-specific.

MiXCR, run by TCRdb on the reads, gives a single entry per CDR3 protein. The sample lists 200,000 to 300,000 distinct CDR3 sequences, approximately 9.2% occurring once. The V and J genes are TRBV7-3 and TRBJ2-3, with D possibly matching TRBD2 (5 bases). This receptor was identified in a human donor in good health (CMV status not recorded). Some clones in this sample may be carry-over from other donors' samples. Sample: PBMCs. Here the CDR3 reads CASGGGSTDTQYF. The CDR3 region has the DNA TGTGCCAGCGGCGGCGGGAGCACAGATACGCAGTATTTT.